Each of the 10 T cell receptor beta chains below was sequenced from the same sample in a study of T cell changes during pregnancy in multiple sclerosis. This table comes from immunoSEQ multiplex PCR, and its TCRdb copy is limited to in-frame clones, with some not included. The sample consists of about 100,000 clones, 92% of them appearing once. The source was peripheral blood, collected after pregnancy. The receptors stem from a female donor with multiple sclerosis, enrolled in a pregnancy study.

V gene TRBV28 combines with J gene TRBJ1-5; D remains unclear. V was pared by 5 bases and J by 5 bases, with 10 bases between. Germline V gene data show CDR1 as MDHEN and CDR2 as SYDVKM. This CDR3 is built from 13 residues. The CDR3 loop is CASSRRRDQPQHF. The CDR3 DNA is TGTGCCAGCAGTCGTCGACGGGATCAGCCCCAGCATTTT.

This clone was recorded only once. The chain has TRBV11-2 and TRBJ1-1; D might be TRBD1 (5 bases). Germline CDR1 reads SGHAT; CDR2 reads FQNNGV. The CDR3 sequence is 13 residues long. The V end was cut by 0 bases, the J end by 3 bases, with 5 bases between. The CDR3 nucleotides read TGTGCCAGCAGCTTAGAGACAGACACTGAAGCTTTCTTT. Translation: CASSLETDTEAFF.

V is TRBV6-6 and J is TRBJ1-2; 7 nucleotides line up with TRBD1. CDR1 is MNHNY and CDR2 is SVGAGI in the germline V gene (reference sequence). The V and J ends lost 6 bases and 8 bases, in that order; junction bases with no gene match: 9. This CDR3 comprises 13 residues. CDR3 sequence: CASRPEGAGGYTF. In nucleotides, the CDR3 is TGTGCCAGCAGGCCGGAGGGGGCGGGAGGCTACACCTTC.

This chain uses TRBV5-1 with TRBJ1-3, with 7 bases aligning to TRBD1. From germline, CDR1 is SGHRS and CDR2 YFSETQ. The V gene end was trimmed by 4 bases and the J gene end by 0 bases; junction bases not matched to a gene: 7. This CDR3 region has 16 residues. CDR3 nucleotide sequence: TGCGCCAGCAGCATTGCAGGGGGATACTCTGGAAACACCATATATTTT. This gives the protein CASSIAGGYSGNTIYF.

The chain carries TRBV7-2 and TRBJ1-1; tentative D call: TRBD1 (6 bases). V was pared by 1 base and J by 6 bases, with 12 bases between. Germline values: CDR1 SGHTA, CDR2 FQGNSA. The CDR3 runs to 14 residues. The CDR3 DNA reads as TGTGCCAGCAGCTTAGTAACAGGGAGCGCTGAAGCTTTCTTT. Encoded protein: CASSLVTGSAEAFF. Using reference TRBV7-2 and TRBJ1-1 for the parts outside the CDR3, the full variable domain is GAGVSQSPSNKVTEKGKDVELRCDPISGHTALYWYRQSLGQGLEFLIYFQGNSAPDKSGLPSDRFSAERTGGSVSTLTIQRTQQEDSAVYLCASSLVTGSAEAFFGQGTRLTVV.

This chain uses TRBV19 with TRBJ1-4; D is uncertain. The CDR3 runs to 13 residues. V lost 6 bases and J 7 bases, leaving 12 bases between the germline ends. Per the germline V gene, CDR1 is LNHDA and CDR2 is SQIVND (reference sequence). The CDR3 DNA follows: TGTGCCAGTAGCCCAGGATATCGTGAAAAACTGTTTTTT. Amino acids: CASSPGYREKLFF.

The rearrangement joins TRBV10-3 to TRBJ1-6, with D tentatively TRBD1 (5 bases). CDR3 size: 14 residues. Trimming removed 7 bases at V and 9 bases at J, with 16 bases between. The germline gives CDR1 ENHRY, CDR2 SYGVKD. This chain's CDR3 is CAIKRNQGPSPLHF. CDR3 DNA: TGTGCCATCAAAAGAAACCAGGGTCCTTCACCCCTCCACTTT.

The chain joins TRBV5-1 to TRBJ2-5, with D possibly matching TRBD1 (5 bases). Germline CDR1 SGHRS, CDR2 YFSETQ. This CDR3 has 15 residues. V dropped 5 bases and J dropped 1 base, with 15 bases sitting between them. In DNA, the CDR3 is TGCGCCAGCAGGCAAAACGGACATATCCAAGAGACCCAGTACTTC. Translating gives CASRQNGHIQETQYF.

This clone has a single count. The chain carries TRBV19 and TRBJ2-7; possibly TRBD1 for D (5 bases). The V and J ends lost 2 bases and 3 bases respectively, with 11 bases between them. The germline gives CDR1 LNHDA, CDR2 SQIVND (reference sequence). CDR3 length: 14 residues. CDR3 sequence: CASSIKGQGYEQYF. The CDR3, as DNA: TGTGCCAGTAGTATAAAGGGGCAGGGCTACGAGCAGTACTTC.

V is TRBV7-9 and J is TRBJ2-3; TRBD2 might be the D (7 bases). Trimming left V 5 bases short and J 6 bases short, with 18 bases between. Germline V gene sequence: CDR1 SEHNR, CDR2 FQNEAQ (reference sequence). There are 15 residues in the CDR3. The CDR3 reads CASSPKGGRPDTQYF. The CDR3 DNA reads TGTGCCAGCAGCCCTAAGGGGGGGCGGCCTGATACGCAGTATTTT.